This is a list of T cell receptor beta chains from one sample in a study of blood T cell repertoires in COVID-19. TCRdb's table, derived via immunoSEQ multiplex PCR, lists solely in-frame clones and lacks some. The sample yields around 95,000 clones, approximately 90% seen once. Specimen: peripheral blood. The origin of the receptors is a man aged 45 to 65 with acute or convalescent COVID-19. Each CDR3 is given with its conserved first and last residue. The order of the fields is clone size, D gene, J gene, V gene, CDR3 protein, CDR3 DNA. A D gene is named only where the DNA matches it firmly. Rows may omit the clone size; those that give it use once, few, many or a size class.

clone_size: NA
d_call: NA
j_call: TRBJ2-7
v_call: TRBV19
cdr3_aa: CASSIRRQASGGEQYF
cdr3_nt: TGTGCCAGTAGTATACGGCGACAGGCATCCGGCGGGGAGCAGTACTTC

clone_size: NA
d_call: TRBD2
j_call: TRBJ2-2
v_call: TRBV24-1
cdr3_aa: CATSDRLAGNTGELFF
cdr3_nt: TGTGCCACCAGTGACCGACTAGCGGGGAACACCGGGGAGCTGTTTTTT

clone_size: NA
d_call: NA
j_call: TRBJ1-5
v_call: TRBV4-1
cdr3_aa: CASSQVPGFLDQPQHF
cdr3_nt: TGCGCCAGCAGCCAAGTACCAGGGTTTTTGGATCAGCCCCAGCATTTT

clone_size: few
d_call: TRBD2
j_call: TRBJ2-2
v_call: TRBV6-1
cdr3_aa: CASSEVASGTSISGELFF
cdr3_nt: TGTGCCAGCAGTGAAGTCGCTAGCGGCACCTCAATTTCCGGGGAGCTGTTTTTT

clone_size: NA
d_call: TRBD2
j_call: TRBJ2-7
v_call: TRBV3-1/TRBV3-2
cdr3_aa: CASSQDRGREGTYEQYF
cdr3_nt: TGTGCCAGCAGCCAAGATAGGGGCCGGGAGGGGACCTACGAGCAGTACTTC

clone_size: NA
d_call: NA
j_call: TRBJ2-1
v_call: TRBV6-2/TRBV6-3
cdr3_aa: CASSNHREGEQFF
cdr3_nt: TGTGCCAGCAGTAACCACAGGGAAGGTGAGCAGTTCTTC

clone_size: NA
d_call: TRBD2
j_call: TRBJ2-3
v_call: TRBV5-1
cdr3_aa: CASSLPSGTTDTQYF
cdr3_nt: TGCGCCAGCAGCTTACCTAGCGGGACCACAGATACGCAGTATTTT

clone_size: NA
d_call: NA
j_call: TRBJ2-3
v_call: TRBV11-3
cdr3_aa: CASSLGGGHGTDTQYF
cdr3_nt: TGTGCCAGCAGCTTAGGAGGGGGTCACGGAACAGATACGCAGTATTTT

clone_size: NA
d_call: NA
j_call: TRBJ1-3
v_call: TRBV3-1/TRBV3-2
cdr3_aa: CASTSGTSGNTIYF
cdr3_nt: TGTGCCAGCACCTCAGGGACTTCTGGAAACACCATATATTTT

clone_size: NA
d_call: TRBD2
j_call: TRBJ2-7
v_call: TRBV2
cdr3_aa: CASSVGGGPRF
cdr3_nt: TGTGCCAGCAGTGTGGGGGGAGGGCCCAGGTTC

clone_size: NA
d_call: TRBD1
j_call: TRBJ2-1
v_call: TRBV11-2
cdr3_aa: CASTPGQSFYNEQFF
cdr3_nt: TGTGCCAGCACCCCGGGACAGTCCTTCTACAATGAGCAGTTCTTC

clone_size: NA
d_call: TRBD1
j_call: TRBJ1-1
v_call: TRBV29-1
cdr3_aa: CSAWTGGDTEAFF
cdr3_nt: TGCAGCGCATGGACAGGGGGGGACACTGAAGCTTTCTTT

clone_size: NA
d_call: NA
j_call: TRBJ2-7
v_call: TRBV6-6
cdr3_aa: CASRTFTGGPSYEQYF
cdr3_nt: TGTGCCAGCAGAACCTTTACTGGCGGCCCTTCCTACGAGCAGTACTTC

clone_size: NA
d_call: TRBD2
j_call: TRBJ2-1
v_call: TRBV19
cdr3_aa: CASSSRLAGGYNEQFF
cdr3_nt: TGTGCCAGTAGTTCCCGACTAGCGGGCGGGTACAATGAGCAGTTCTTC

clone_size: NA
d_call: TRBD2
j_call: TRBJ2-3
v_call: TRBV7-2
cdr3_aa: CASSSGTSGSTDTQYF
cdr3_nt: TGTGCCAGCAGCTCCGGGACTAGCGGGAGCACAGATACGCAGTATTTT

clone_size: once
d_call: TRBD1
j_call: TRBJ1-1
v_call: TRBV3-1/TRBV3-2
cdr3_aa: CASSQDWTGGAFF
cdr3_nt: TGTGCCAGCAGCCAAGATTGGACAGGAGGAGCTTTCTTT

clone_size: NA
d_call: NA
j_call: TRBJ2-7
v_call: TRBV27
cdr3_aa: CASRLTAAYEQYF
cdr3_nt: TGTGCCAGCAGACTGACAGCCGCCTACGAGCAGTACTTC

clone_size: NA
d_call: TRBD2
j_call: TRBJ2-1
v_call: TRBV5-1
cdr3_aa: CASSLVLAGSYNEQFF
cdr3_nt: TGCGCCAGCAGCTTGGTACTAGCGGGGTCCTACAATGAGCAGTTCTTC

clone_size: NA
d_call: NA
j_call: TRBJ2-7
v_call: TRBV19
cdr3_aa: CASSIRGGEQYF
cdr3_nt: TGTGCCAGTAGTATAAGGGGTGGCGAGCAGTACTTC

clone_size: once
d_call: NA
j_call: TRBJ2-7
v_call: TRBV5-5
cdr3_aa: CASSSGFYEQYF
cdr3_nt: TGTGCCAGCAGTTCAGGGTTCTACGAGCAGTACTTC

clone_size: NA
d_call: TRBD2
j_call: TRBJ2-1
v_call: TRBV7-2
cdr3_aa: CASSSWTSGDNEQFF
cdr3_nt: TGTGCCAGCAGCTCCTGGACTAGCGGGGACAATGAGCAGTTCTTC

clone_size: NA
d_call: TRBD1
j_call: TRBJ1-1
v_call: TRBV6-5
cdr3_aa: CASSSGQAVNTEAFF
cdr3_nt: TGTGCCAGCAGTTCAGGACAGGCTGTGAACACTGAAGCTTTCTTT

clone_size: NA
d_call: NA
j_call: TRBJ1-5
v_call: TRBV30
cdr3_aa: CAWRSGVLSSNQPQHF
cdr3_nt: TGTGCCTGGAGGTCAGGGGTGTTGAGTAGCAATCAGCCCCAGCATTTT

clone_size: NA
d_call: NA
j_call: TRBJ1-1
v_call: TRBV19
cdr3_aa: CASSIRRGGTEAFF
cdr3_nt: TGTGCCAGTAGTATTCGACGGGGGGGAACTGAAGCTTTCTTT

clone_size: NA
d_call: NA
j_call: TRBJ2-3
v_call: TRBV30
cdr3_aa: CAWSAGTDTQYF
cdr3_nt: TGTGCCTGGAGTGCAGGGACAGATACGCAGTATTTT

clone_size: NA
d_call: TRBD1
j_call: TRBJ1-1
v_call: TRBV20-1
cdr3_aa: CSASQGATEAFF
cdr3_nt: TGCAGTGCTAGTCAGGGGGCAACTGAAGCTTTCTTT

clone_size: NA
d_call: NA
j_call: TRBJ2-2
v_call: TRBV3-1/TRBV3-2
cdr3_aa: CASSSSRDLVGELFF
cdr3_nt: TGTGCCAGCAGCTCAAGCAGGGATCTCGTCGGGGAGCTGTTTTTT

clone_size: once
d_call: NA
j_call: TRBJ1-1
v_call: TRBV9
cdr3_aa: CASSVGGTMNTEAFF
cdr3_nt: TGTGCCAGCAGCGTAGGTGGGACAATGAACACTGAAGCTTTCTTT

clone_size: NA
d_call: TRBD1
j_call: TRBJ2-3
v_call: TRBV3-1/TRBV3-2
cdr3_aa: CASSRGTGSTDTQYF
cdr3_nt: TGTGCCAGCAGCCGCGGGACAGGGAGCACAGATACGCAGTATTTT

clone_size: NA
d_call: NA
j_call: TRBJ1-5
v_call: TRBV5-6
cdr3_aa: CASSLAGNQPQHF
cdr3_nt: TGTGCCAGCAGCTTGGCGGGGAATCAGCCCCAGCATTTT

clone_size: NA
d_call: TRBD2
j_call: TRBJ2-3
v_call: TRBV6-2/TRBV6-3
cdr3_aa: CASSYPLVTSGSDTQYF
cdr3_nt: TGTGCCAGCAGTTATCCCCTGGTGACTAGCGGGTCGGATACGCAGTATTTT

clone_size: NA
d_call: TRBD1
j_call: TRBJ2-1
v_call: TRBV9
cdr3_aa: CASSYQDRGQGNEQFF
cdr3_nt: TGTGCCAGCAGCTATCAAGACAGGGGGCAAGGAAATGAGCAGTTCTTC